The clone carrying this T cell receptor (beta chain) has only a few counts. What it binds is unknown. TCRdb fed the reads into MiXCR, producing one record per CDR3 protein. Of about 360,000 distinct CDR3 sequences in the sample, 15% to 20% were seen once. This sample was included in a study of T cell repertoires in cytomegalovirus infection. General study points: Cumulative public TCR beta family frequency identified carriers of CMV plus the relevant HLA. HLA-C-restricted TCR beta clonotypes specific for CMV led the ex vivo response.

What was sequenced was PBMCs. This sequence was found in a human donor in good health (CMV status not recorded). Some clones in this sample may be carry-over from other donors' samples.

The CDR3 bases are TGTGCCAGCAGTTCCCTTCGGGCGGGGGGCTCCTCTAGCACAGATACGCAGTATTTT. Translation gives CASSSLRAGGSSSTDTQYF. The chain uses TRBV27 and TRBJ2-3; 8 nucleotides line up with TRBD2. The CDR3 has 19 amino acids. V lost 4 bases to trimming and J lost 0 bases; unmatched junction nucleotides: 15. Germline CDR1 reads MNHEY; CDR2 reads SMNVEV (reference sequence).